Listed below are T cell receptor beta chains from one sample, sequenced in a study of T-cell reconstitution after alpha-beta-depleted transplantation in children. TCRdb itself ran the PCR reads through MiXCR, one entry per CDR3 protein. The sample holds roughly 300,000 distinct CDR3 sequences, 10% to 13% seen once. This specimen consisted of PBMCs from the stem cell graft donor, obtained from the stem cell graft. The receptors here all came from a human donor who donated a stem cell graft to a child with acute lymphoblastic leukemia. Each CDR3 is given with its conserved first and last residue. A D gene is named only where the DNA matches it firmly. Only some rows state a clone size, as once, few, many or a class for expanded clones.

v_gene: TRBV7-9; d_gene: TRBD2; j_gene: TRBJ2-5; abundance: -; CDR3nt: TGTGCCAGCAGCTTAGCTAGCGGGAGGATGGGAGAGACCCAGTACTTC; CDR3aa: CASSLASGRMGETQYF
v_gene: TRBV28; d_gene: -; j_gene: TRBJ2-1; abundance: -; CDR3nt: TGTGCCAGCAGTACACTCCAGGGTGCACCAGTGGCAAATGAGCAGTTCTTC; CDR3aa: CASSTLQGAPVANEQFF
v_gene: TRBV4-3; d_gene: -; j_gene: TRBJ2-2; abundance: few; CDR3nt: TGCGCCAGCAGCCAACAGGGCGGGGAGCTGTTTTTT; CDR3aa: CASSQQGGELFF
v_gene: TRBV3-1; d_gene: TRBD1; j_gene: TRBJ1-6; abundance: -; CDR3nt: TGTGCCAGCAGCCGAGGACAGGCCGGGAATTCACCCCTCCACTTT; CDR3aa: CASSRGQAGNSPLHF
v_gene: TRBV5-1; d_gene: -; j_gene: TRBJ1-3; abundance: many; CDR3nt: TGCGCCAGCAGCTTGGAAGTTGGAAACACCATATATTTT; CDR3aa: CASSLEVGNTIYF
v_gene: TRBV7-9; d_gene: -; j_gene: TRBJ1-1; abundance: -; CDR3nt: TGTGCCAGCAGCACCGAGAGGGCGTCCACTGAAGCTTTCTTT; CDR3aa: CASSTERASTEAFF
v_gene: TRBV7-2; d_gene: -; j_gene: TRBJ2-3; abundance: many; CDR3nt: TGTGCCAGCAGCCCTTTATCGGCATATACGCAGTATTTT; CDR3aa: CASSPLSAYTQYF
v_gene: TRBV28; d_gene: -; j_gene: TRBJ1-5; abundance: few; CDR3nt: TGTGCCAGCAGGGCCCCCCGCCGGGATCAGCCCCAGCATTTT; CDR3aa: CASRAPRRDQPQHF
v_gene: TRBV20-1; d_gene: -; j_gene: TRBJ2-1; abundance: many; CDR3nt: TGCAGTGCTAGAGACAGGGGGGTATGGTACAATGAGCAGTTCTTC; CDR3aa: CSARDRGVWYNEQFF
v_gene: TRBV5-1; d_gene: -; j_gene: TRBJ1-4; abundance: many; CDR3nt: TGCGCCAGCGGACCAGGGTCAACTAATGAAAAACTGTTTTTT; CDR3aa: CASGPGSTNEKLFF
v_gene: TRBV2; d_gene: TRBD1; j_gene: TRBJ1-1; abundance: -; CDR3nt: TGTGCCAGCAGCCCCACCGGGACAGGGTTGAACACTGAAACTTTCTTT; CDR3aa: CASSPTGTGLNTETFF
v_gene: TRBV6-2/TRBV6-3; d_gene: TRBD2; j_gene: TRBJ2-1; abundance: -; CDR3nt: TGTGCCAGCAGTTACACACCCGGTTTAGCGGGAGTCAGGTCCTACAATGAGCAGTTCTTC; CDR3aa: CASSYTPGLAGVRSYNEQFF
v_gene: TRBV20-1; d_gene: -; j_gene: TRBJ1-4; abundance: few; CDR3nt: TGCAGTGCTAGTGCCCTCTGGACAGCTGATGAAAAACTGTTTTTT; CDR3aa: CSASALWTADEKLFF
v_gene: TRBV12-5; d_gene: -; j_gene: TRBJ2-1; abundance: few; CDR3nt: TGTGCTAGTGGTTCACGAAGCCCCTCTGATGAGCAGTTCTTC; CDR3aa: CASGSRSPSDEQFF
v_gene: TRBV20-1; d_gene: -; j_gene: TRBJ2-7; abundance: few; CDR3nt: TGCAGTGCTAGAGTCGGTGGGGGCGGATACGAGCAGTACTTC; CDR3aa: CSARVGGGGYEQYF
v_gene: TRBV6-5; d_gene: -; j_gene: TRBJ2-3; abundance: many; CDR3nt: TGTGCCAGCAGCCGCAGTAAGGTGGCGCAGTATTTT; CDR3aa: CASSRSKVAQYF
v_gene: TRBV28; d_gene: -; j_gene: TRBJ2-6; abundance: many; CDR3nt: TGTGCCAGCAAGTGGGGACCGGGGCCAGGGGGGATCTCTGGGGCCAACGTCCTGACTTTC; CDR3aa: CASKWGPGPGGISGANVLTF
v_gene: TRBV20-1; d_gene: TRBD2; j_gene: TRBJ2-7; abundance: -; CDR3nt: TGCAGGCTGCGGCTAGCGGGATCCTACGAGCAGTACTTC; CDR3aa: CRLRLAGSYEQYF
v_gene: TRBV27; d_gene: -; j_gene: TRBJ1-2; abundance: -; CDR3nt: TGTGCCAGCAGTCACGACAGCTACTATGGCTACAGCTTC; CDR3aa: CASSHDSYYGYSF
v_gene: TRBV5-1; d_gene: TRBD1; j_gene: TRBJ2-1; abundance: -; CDR3nt: TGCGCCAGTTGGGAGGGACAGGGGTCCTACTACAATGAGCAGTTCTTC; CDR3aa: CASWEGQGSYYNEQFF
v_gene: TRBV15; d_gene: TRBD1; j_gene: TRBJ1-2; abundance: few; CDR3nt: TGTGCCACCAGCAGAGGAGGGACAGGGGCCGAGGGGAACTATGGCTACACCTTC; CDR3aa: CATSRGGTGAEGNYGYTF
v_gene: TRBV24-1; d_gene: -; j_gene: TRBJ1-1; abundance: few; CDR3nt: TGTGCCACCAGTGACCACAGGAACACTGAAGCTTTCTTT; CDR3aa: CATSDHRNTEAFF
v_gene: TRBV12-3/TRBV12-4; d_gene: TRBD1; j_gene: TRBJ2-7; abundance: -; CDR3nt: TGTGCCAGCATGTCTACAGGGGTTCACGAGCAGTACTTC; CDR3aa: CASMSTGVHEQYF
v_gene: TRBV6-5; d_gene: TRBD1; j_gene: TRBJ1-2; abundance: many; CDR3nt: TGTGCCAGCAGTTACTACCTACCGGGACAGGGGTTCTGGGGCTACACCTTC; CDR3aa: CASSYYLPGQGFWGYTF
v_gene: TRBV6-6; d_gene: -; j_gene: TRBJ2-7; abundance: -; CDR3nt: TGTGCCAGCAGCGGCGGGACCTACGAGCAGTACTTC; CDR3aa: CASSGGTYEQYF
v_gene: TRBV10-3; d_gene: TRBD2; j_gene: TRBJ2-7; abundance: many; CDR3nt: TGTGCCATCAGTGAGTCGAAAGCGGGAGGGAGCGAGCAGTACTTC; CDR3aa: CAISESKAGGSEQYF
v_gene: TRBV27; d_gene: -; j_gene: TRBJ2-7; abundance: many; CDR3nt: TGTGCCAGCACTCCCTCAGGGAGCTCCTACGAGCAGTACTTC; CDR3aa: CASTPSGSSYEQYF
v_gene: TRBV7-3; d_gene: TRBD2; j_gene: TRBJ2-7; abundance: few; CDR3nt: TGTGCCAGCAGCCGGGGGGGAGGCTACGAGCAGTACTTC; CDR3aa: CASSRGGGYEQYF
v_gene: TRBV11-2; d_gene: -; j_gene: TRBJ1-2; abundance: few; CDR3nt: TGTGCCAGCAGCAACTCGCCGGGGGCGGGGTCCACCTTC; CDR3aa: CASSNSPGAGSTF
v_gene: TRBV12-3/TRBV12-4; d_gene: TRBD1; j_gene: TRBJ1-1; abundance: -; CDR3nt: TGTGCAGCGGGACAGGGCCGACCAAACACTGAAGCTTTCTTT; CDR3aa: CAAGQGRPNTEAFF
v_gene: TRBV6-9; d_gene: TRBD2; j_gene: TRBJ2-7; abundance: few; CDR3nt: TGTGCCAGCATCATACCTAGTAGCGGGATCGCCTACGAGCAGTACTTC; CDR3aa: CASIIPSSGIAYEQYF
v_gene: TRBV4-3; d_gene: TRBD1; j_gene: TRBJ2-7; abundance: -; CDR3nt: TGCGCCAGCAGCCACGGGACAGGGGTATCCTACGAGCAGTACTTC; CDR3aa: CASSHGTGVSYEQYF
v_gene: TRBV27; d_gene: -; j_gene: TRBJ2-1; abundance: few; CDR3nt: TGTGCCAGCAGCGAACAGGGATTTGAAAATGAGCAGTTCTTC; CDR3aa: CASSEQGFENEQFF
v_gene: TRBV5-1; d_gene: TRBD1; j_gene: TRBJ2-7; abundance: many; CDR3nt: TGCGCCAGCAGCCCGGGACAGGTAGCCTACGAGCAGTACTTC; CDR3aa: CASSPGQVAYEQYF
v_gene: TRBV2; d_gene: -; j_gene: TRBJ1-1; abundance: few; CDR3nt: TGTGCCAGCAGTGAACAGGGAGAGACTGAAGCTTTCTTT; CDR3aa: CASSEQGETEAFF
v_gene: TRBV6-5; d_gene: -; j_gene: TRBJ1-2; abundance: few; CDR3nt: TGTGCCAGCAGTTACTTTCAGGGCGATGGCTACACCTTC; CDR3aa: CASSYFQGDGYTF
v_gene: TRBV6-1; d_gene: TRBD2; j_gene: TRBJ2-4; abundance: -; CDR3nt: TGTGCCAGCAGTACCACTAGCGGGCTGTCCAAAAACATTCAGTACTTC; CDR3aa: CASSTTSGLSKNIQYF
v_gene: TRBV4-2; d_gene: TRBD2; j_gene: TRBJ2-2; abundance: -; CDR3nt: TGTGCCAGCAGCCAGGGGTGGGGACTATCGAACACCGGGCAGCTGTTTTTT; CDR3aa: CASSQGWGLSNTGQLFF
v_gene: TRBV20-1; d_gene: TRBD1; j_gene: TRBJ2-4; abundance: many; CDR3nt: TGCAGTCCCGGGACAGACGAAAACATTCAGTACTTC; CDR3aa: CSPGTDENIQYF
v_gene: TRBV12-3/TRBV12-4; d_gene: TRBD2; j_gene: TRBJ2-7; abundance: many; CDR3nt: TGTGCCAGCACCCTAGCGGGAGTCAACGAGCAGTACTTC; CDR3aa: CASTLAGVNEQYF
v_gene: TRBV5-1; d_gene: -; j_gene: TRBJ2-2; abundance: few; CDR3nt: TGCGCCAGCAGCTGGACTACCTCAGCGAACACCGGGGAGCTGTTTTTT; CDR3aa: CASSWTTSANTGELFF
v_gene: TRBV7-8; d_gene: -; j_gene: TRBJ1-5; abundance: few; CDR3nt: TGTGCCAGCAGCTTGGTTGGGCCAAATAGCAATCAGCCCCAGCATTTT; CDR3aa: CASSLVGPNSNQPQHF
v_gene: TRBV21-1; d_gene: -; j_gene: TRBJ2-1; abundance: few; CDR3nt: TGTGCCAGCAGCGGCGGGCTAGCGGAAAACAATGAGCAGTTCTTC; CDR3aa: CASSGGLAENNEQFF
v_gene: TRBV7-2; d_gene: TRBD1; j_gene: TRBJ2-7; abundance: -; CDR3nt: TGTGCCAGCAGCTATACTACGACAGGGGGCGGCAAGCAGTACTTC; CDR3aa: CASSYTTTGGGKQYF
v_gene: TRBV19; d_gene: TRBD2; j_gene: TRBJ2-3; abundance: few; CDR3nt: TGTGCCAGTCGGCCTAGCGGGACGAATACGCAGTATTTT; CDR3aa: CASRPSGTNTQYF
v_gene: TRBV11-2; d_gene: TRBD2; j_gene: TRBJ2-1; abundance: few; CDR3nt: TGTGCCAGCAGCCGGGATGGACTAGCGGGAGGCCGTAGCTCCTACAATGAGCAGTTCTTC; CDR3aa: CASSRDGLAGGRSSYNEQFF
v_gene: TRBV20-1; d_gene: -; j_gene: TRBJ1-3; abundance: few; CDR3nt: TGCAGTGCTAGAGTCGGAGGCTACTCTGGAAACACCATATATTTT; CDR3aa: CSARVGGYSGNTIYF
v_gene: TRBV25-1; d_gene: -; j_gene: TRBJ2-2; abundance: many; CDR3nt: TGTGCCAGCAGTGAAAGGGTAACCGGGGAGCTGTTTTTT; CDR3aa: CASSERVTGELFF